These 5 T cell receptor beta chains share one sample of origin, sequenced in a study of PD-L1 blockade in urothelial cancer (dated by TCRdb to 2016 to 2017). Libraries were prepared through the immunoSEQ multiplex PCR assay. TCRdb's version of the immuneACCESS table is confined to in-frame rearrangements and falls short of the full clone set. An unresolved V gene accounts for under half of the shortfall where checked; the remainder is of unknown origin. A total of approximately 32,000 clones appear in this sample, roughly four fifths of them only once. Of the sample, approximately 3.5% is held by the ten largest clones. The sequencing here drew on PBMCs, taken around atezolizumab (anti-PD-L1) treatment. Receptor source: a man between 65 and 85 years old with urothelial cancer.

The sample holds a few counts of this clone. This sequence joins TRBV16 and TRBJ1-2; possibly TRBD1 for D (5 bases). The V gene lost 4 bases and the J gene lost 8 bases, with 14 bases spanning the gap. This CDR3 is built from 13 residues. Germline V gene sequence: CDR1 KGHSY, CDR2 FQNENV. CDR3 sequence: CASSPLAREGYTF. The CDR3, as DNA: TGTGCCAGCAGCCCACTGGCCAGGGAAGGCTACACCTTC.

This chain joins TRBV7-2 and TRBJ1-1, with D possibly matching TRBD1 (6 bases). Germline V gene data show CDR1 as SGHTA and CDR2 as FQGNSA. This CDR3 has 14 amino acids. The V and J ends lost 4 bases and 5 bases respectively, with 14 bases between them. CDR3 bases: TGTGCCAGCAGCTCTCAGGGAAGGGGGACTGAAGCTTTCTTT. Protein: CASSSQGRGTEAFF.

This clone was seen only once. The chain carries TRBV2 and TRBJ2-7; no clear D gene. This CDR3 has 15 residues. CDR1 and CDR2 from the germline V gene are SNHLY and FYNNEI. With 3 bases removed from V and 2 bases from J, the gap between germline ends came to 14 bases. Here the CDR3 DNA reads TGTGCCAGCAGTGATTTAGGTCCTAGTCCCTACGAGCAGTACTTC. It translates to CASSDLGPSPYEQYF.

The CDR3 loop is CASSLAGGSDTQYF. The CDR3 DNA sequence: TGTGCCAGCAGTTTAGCCGGGGGATCAGATACGCAGTATTTT. J is TRBJ2-3 and V is TRBV28; tentative D call: TRBD2 (6 bases). The CDR3 has 14 residues. The germline V gene encodes CDR1 MDHEN and CDR2 SYDVKM. The V end was cut by 2 bases, the J end by 4 bases, with 10 bases between. Filled out from reference TRBV28 and TRBJ2-3, the complete variable domain reads DVKVTQSSRYLVKRTGEKVFLECVQDMDHENMFWYRQDPGLGLRLIYFSYDVKMKEKGDIPEGYSVSREKKERFSLILESASTNQTSMYLCASSLAGGSDTQYFGPGTRLTVL.

The rearrangement uses TRBV6-1 and TRBJ2-4; D possibly corresponds to TRBD2 (6 bases). The germline V and J ends were trimmed by 6 bases and 1 base, with 10 bases remaining between them. Germline loops: CDR1 MNHNS, CDR2 SASEGT. This CDR3 contains 14 residues. Here the CDR3 reads CASSPGTAKNIQYF. The CDR3 DNA is TGTGCCAGCAGCCCCGGGACTGCCAAAAACATTCAGTACTTC.